This is a list of T cell receptor beta chains from one sample in a study of T cell repertoires in cytomegalovirus infection. TCRdb reprocessed the reads with MiXCR, giving one entry per CDR3 protein. The sample includes around 740,000 distinct CDR3 sequences, approximately 40% of them seen just once. The specimen was PBMCs. Receptors were obtained from a human donor in good health (CMV status not recorded). Some clones in this sample may be carry-over from other donors' samples. CDR3s include the opening cysteine and the closing phenylalanine or tryptophan.

V gene	CDR3 protein
TRBV19	CASSKLRDENIQYF
TRBV11-2	CASSFRTGYTGELFF
TRBV12-3/TRBV12-4	CASSQQSPEAFF
TRBV12-3/TRBV12-4	CASSPLSGRAVDTQYF
TRBV7-6	CASSLALGWSDEAFF
TRBV7-2	CDSSLEGHPGNTIYF
TRBV20-1	CSGGLGHSEQFF
TRBV5-1	CASSLSSGSYNEQFF
TRBV4-1	CASSQEAPGGNTEAFF
TRBV25-1	CASSRAGDPDEQYF
TRBV7-9	CASPGGDTGELFF
TRBV4-1	CASSLSRTGGVLNTEAFF
TRBV6-5	CASSSGQGAADTQYF
TRBV5-1	CASSGQGARGYTF
TRBV28	CASGGGSSYNEQFF
TRBV7-9	CASSLVGQRNPKPYEQYF
TRBV6-8	CASSYGGHSNQPQHF
TRBV19	CASSMTGNSGYTF
TRBV27	CASSLYASAYNEQFF
TRBV28	CASTQSVTGELFF
TRBV18	CASSPPRPIQEQFF
TRBV7-9	CASSLPGRGANYGYTF
TRBV29-1	CSGSQNRGRTGELFF
TRBV6-5	CASSYSWGGYGYTF
TRBV7-2	CASRPTGTTYGYTF
TRBV19	CASSIQPEVSYNEQFF
TRBV6-6	CASSYSMGGHYEQYF
TRBV7-2	CASSFERGSRPQHF
TRBV6-5	CATGAGGPHEQYF